This T cell receptor beta chain was obtained from a study of PD-1 blockade in classical Hodgkin lymphoma (dated by TCRdb to 2019 to 2021). With regard to the full study: The study used TCR beta sequencing and CyTOF to define a peripheral blood immune signature of response to PD-1 blockade in classical Hodgkin lymphoma.

Notes on this clone: There is no known antigen for this receptor. Qualities for individual bases were not recorded, and no much larger clone is one base off.

The time point label of this sample denotes: newly diagnosed, previously untreated cHL patient sample. PBMCs from patients with newly diagnosed, previously untreated classical Hodgkin lymphoma were sequenced as a comparison group for the relapsed/refractory trial patients. Peripheral blood was collected in 8 mL Vacutainer Cell Preparation Tubes, from which PBMCs were isolated by centrifugation and then cryopreserved. Taken from the germline V gene, the CDR1 and CDR2 loops are SGHVS and FQNEAQ. V ends up 0 bases short and J 2 bases short, with an unmatched junction base count of 5. The CDR3, from cysteine to phenylalanine, totals 16 residues. Only the CDR3 part of the read is kept: 48 bases, read in frame from the first base. The Qiagen DNeasy kit was used to extract genomic DNA from unsorted PBMCs and from the negatively selected CD4+ and CD8+ fractions. TCR beta CDR3 regions were subjected to amplification by immunoSEQ multiplex PCR with primers that anneal to V and J segments. A synthetic immune receptor repertoire was used to minimize amplification bias, and any residual bias was removed computationally once sequencing was done. As for the original processing: Custom Python scripts were used to quantify repertoire diversity as the Shannon entropy index. Unsorted, CD4+ and CD8+ repertoires were analyzed separately, except for combined analyses in which CD4+ and CD8+ sequences were merged in silico. TCRdb obtained this table from immuneACCESS and retained in-frame rearrangements with V and J assigned. These tables miss some clones; where compared with another copy, unresolved V genes account for less than half of the shortfall, and the remainder is unexplained. V, J and clone size reflect that table, while D and trimming were determined from the DNA. The sample records roughly 34,000 clones, 94% of which are singletons. Of the sample, 2% to 2.5% is held by the ten largest clones.

Study-wide conclusions, independent of this receptor: Baseline TCR diversity was reported to be lower in newly diagnosed patients than in healthy donors, and even lower in relapsed/refractory patients. Only a single clinical trial cohort was studied, and what caused the repertoire differences, possibly disease activity or prior therapy, remained undefined.

Rearrangement joined TRBV7-8 to TRBJ2-7, with TRBD1 identical over 9 junction bases. The source material was peripheral blood mononuclear cells (PBMCs). The receptor was isolated from a human donor with classical Hodgkin lymphoma. Here is the DNA: TGTGCCAGCAGCTTAGCCCCAGGACAGGGGCCCTACGAGCAGTACTTC. The resulting protein is CASSLAPGQGPYEQYF.